Listed below are T cell receptor beta chains from one sample, sequenced in a study of PD-1 blockade in classical Hodgkin lymphoma. Clones were read by immunoSEQ multiplex PCR, and TCRdb kept only the in-frame ones, dropping some. The sample carries more than 9,500 clones, roughly 85% recorded once. The sample was peripheral blood mononuclear cells (PBMCs), taken at baseline. Source of these receptors: a human donor with classical Hodgkin lymphoma. The CDR3 runs from the conserved cysteine through the conserved F or W. The D gene is left open where the match is weak. A clone size is listed for some rows: how often the clone was seen (once, few, many), or a class if it is expanded.

cdr3_aa cdr3_nt cdr3_length clone_size j_call d_call v_call
CASSRGGAGTEAFF TGTGCCAGCAGCCGAGGGGGGGCAGGAACTGAAGCTTTCTTT 14 NA TRBJ1-1 NA TRBV7-3
CTTWEGDGGRYGYTF TGCACCACCTGGGAGGGGGACGGCGGCCGCTATGGCTACACCTTC 15 NA TRBJ1-2 NA TRBV29-1
CASSERVRQTYEQYF TGTGCCAGCAGTGAAAGAGTCAGGCAAACCTACGAGCAGTACTTC 15 NA TRBJ2-7 NA TRBV6-1
CASSLAGTRPTYEQYF TGTGCCAGCAGTCTGGCCGGGACACGGCCGACCTACGAGCAGTACTTC 16 once TRBJ2-7 NA TRBV27
CASSIEAGDNSPLHF TGTGCCAGTAGTATAGAGGCAGGGGACAATTCACCCCTCCACTTT 15 NA TRBJ1-6 NA TRBV19
CASSPLGGGVNEQFF TGTGCCAGCAGCCCTCTGGGCGGGGGGGTCAATGAGCAGTTCTTC 15 NA TRBJ2-1 TRBD2 TRBV11-2
CASRHPGLINNEQFF TGTGCCAGCAGACACCCGGGACTTATAAACAATGAGCAGTTCTTC 15 NA TRBJ2-1 NA TRBV6-5
CASSFTGGEKLFF TGTGCCAGCAGTTTTACAGGGGGGGAAAAACTGTTTTTT 13 once TRBJ1-4 TRBD1 TRBV7-9
CASSRRLGQLYEQYF TGTGCCAGCAGCCGTCGGCTGGGACAACTCTACGAGCAGTACTTC 15 NA TRBJ2-7 NA TRBV6-6
CASSGHSSAEAFF TGTGCCAGCAGCGGTCACAGTTCGGCTGAAGCTTTCTTT 13 NA TRBJ1-1 NA TRBV9
CASSLEGGYEKLFF TGTGCCAGCAGCTTAGAGGGGGGATATGAAAAACTGTTTTTT 14 NA TRBJ1-4 NA TRBV7-2
CASSATDTQYF TGTGCCTCCTCGGCTACAGATACGCAGTATTTT 11 NA TRBJ2-3 NA TRBV2
CASSLGDANYGYTF TGTGCCAGCAGCTTAGGCGACGCAAACTATGGCTACACCTTC 14 once TRBJ1-2 NA TRBV13
CASSLSPGGGTEAFF TGTGCCAGCAGCTTAAGCCCAGGGGGTGGCACTGAAGCTTTCTTT 15 NA TRBJ1-1 TRBD1 TRBV7-3
CASSPAVGTTEAFF TGCGCCAGCAGCCCGGCAGTCGGAACCACTGAAGCTTTCTTT 14 NA TRBJ1-1 NA TRBV5-1
CASSQRREKLFF TGTGCCAGTAGCCAAAGAAGGGAAAAACTGTTTTTT 12 once TRBJ1-4 NA TRBV19
CASSSFGTETDTQYF TGTGCCAGCAGCTCCTTTGGGACAGAGACAGATACGCAGTATTTT 15 few TRBJ2-3 TRBD1 TRBV7-2
CASSLEMTDTQYF TGTGCCAGCAGCTTAGAAATGACAGATACGCAGTATTTT 13 NA TRBJ2-3 NA TRBV11-3
CASSSTGAYEQYF TGTGCCAGCAGTTCGACAGGGGCCTACGAGCAGTACTTC 13 NA TRBJ2-7 TRBD1 TRBV6-5
CASSGGQGVATEAFF TGTGCCAGTAGTGGGGGACAGGGGGTTGCCACTGAAGCTTTCTTT 15 NA TRBJ1-1 TRBD1 TRBV19
CAWRLPGEGYGYTF TGTGCCTGGAGGTTGCCCGGGGAGGGCTATGGCTACACCTTC 14 NA TRBJ1-2 NA TRBV30
CASSPRGTDRSNTEAFF TGTGCCAGCTCACCACGCGGGACAGACAGGTCTAACACTGAAGCTTTCTTT 17 NA TRBJ1-1 TRBD1 TRBV18
CASSETGSARETQYF TGTGCCAGCAGCGAAACGGGCTCCGCCCGAGAGACCCAGTACTTC 15 NA TRBJ2-5 NA TRBV7-2
CASSQGGDADTQYF TGTGCCAGCAGCCAGGGGGGGGACGCAGATACGCAGTATTTT 14 NA TRBJ2-3 TRBD2 TRBV4-2
CAEGGRFDEQYF TGTGCCGAGGGAGGGCGTTTTGACGAGCAGTACTTC 12 few TRBJ2-7 TRBD2 TRBV2
CASRLTSGGDTDTQYF TGTGCCAGCAGGCTGACTAGCGGGGGGGACACAGATACGCAGTATTTT 16 NA TRBJ2-3 TRBD2 TRBV27
CASRPANRGRDNSPLHF TGTGCCAGCAGGCCAGCCAACAGGGGACGAGATAATTCACCCCTCCACTTT 17 NA TRBJ1-6 TRBD1 TRBV27
CASSYSRGGADGYTF TGTGCCAGCAGTTACTCGAGGGGGGGCGCAGATGGCTACACCTTC 15 NA TRBJ1-2 NA TRBV6-5
CAWSELAGSYNEQFF TGTGCCTGGAGTGAACTAGCGGGGTCCTACAATGAGCAGTTCTTC 15 NA TRBJ2-1 TRBD2 TRBV30
CAWSDASGRGSYNEQFF TGTGCCTGGAGTGATGCTAGCGGGAGGGGTTCCTACAATGAGCAGTTCTTC 17 NA TRBJ2-1 TRBD2 TRBV30
CASSMSLAGRNEQFF TGTGCCAGTAGTATGAGTTTAGCGGGACGGAATGAGCAGTTCTTC 15 NA TRBJ2-1 TRBD2 TRBV19
CASSLGTLSGYTQYF TGTGCCAGCAGCCTCGGGACCCTCAGCGGGTATACGCAGTATTTT 15 NA TRBJ2-3 NA TRBV4-2
CASSLGLLYGYTF TGTGCCAGCAGCTTAGGACTTCTCTATGGCTACACCTTC 13 NA TRBJ1-2 NA TRBV7-9